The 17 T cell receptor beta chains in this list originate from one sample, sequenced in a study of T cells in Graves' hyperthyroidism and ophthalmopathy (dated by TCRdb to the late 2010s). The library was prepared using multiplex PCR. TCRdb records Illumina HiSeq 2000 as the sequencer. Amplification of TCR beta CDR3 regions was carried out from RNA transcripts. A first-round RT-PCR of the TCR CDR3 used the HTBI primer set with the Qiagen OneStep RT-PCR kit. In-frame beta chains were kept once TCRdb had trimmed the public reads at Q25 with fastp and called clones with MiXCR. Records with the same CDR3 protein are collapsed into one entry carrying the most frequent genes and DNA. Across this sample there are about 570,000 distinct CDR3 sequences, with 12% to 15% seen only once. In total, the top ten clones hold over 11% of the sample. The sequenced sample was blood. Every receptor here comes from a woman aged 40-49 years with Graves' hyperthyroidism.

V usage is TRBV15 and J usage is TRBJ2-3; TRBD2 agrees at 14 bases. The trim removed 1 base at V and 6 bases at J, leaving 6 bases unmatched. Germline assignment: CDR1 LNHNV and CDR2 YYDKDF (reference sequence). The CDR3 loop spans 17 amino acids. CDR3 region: CATSRAGLAGGSDTQYF. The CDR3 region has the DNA TGTGCCACCAGCAGAGCCGGACTAGCGGGAGGCTCGGATACGCAGTATTTT.

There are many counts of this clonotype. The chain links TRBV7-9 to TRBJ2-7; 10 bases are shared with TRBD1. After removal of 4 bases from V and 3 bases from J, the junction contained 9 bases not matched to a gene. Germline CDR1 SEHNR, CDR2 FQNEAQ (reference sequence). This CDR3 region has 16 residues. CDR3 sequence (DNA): TGTGCCAGCAGCTCTGGAGGGACAGGGGCGAGCTACGAGCAGTACTTC. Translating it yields CASSSGGTGASYEQYF. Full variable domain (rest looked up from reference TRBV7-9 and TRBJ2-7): DTGVSQNPRHKITKRGQNVTFRCDPISEHNRLYWYRQTLGQGPEFLTYFQNEAQLEKSRLLSDRFSAERPKGSFSTLEIQRTEQGDSAMYLCASSSGGTGASYEQYFGPGTRLTVT.

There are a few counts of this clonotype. The CDR3 region has the DNA TGTGCCAGCAGCTTTACCCTGACAGGGGGTTCCTACGAGCAGTACTTC. Protein sequence: CASSFTLTGGSYEQYF. The chain uses TRBV7-8 and TRBJ2-7, with TRBD1 matching over 9 bases. CDR3 length: 16 residues. The ends lost 3 bases at V and 1 base at J; junction bases unmatched: 7. CDR1 is SGHVS and CDR2 is FQNEAQ in the germline V gene.

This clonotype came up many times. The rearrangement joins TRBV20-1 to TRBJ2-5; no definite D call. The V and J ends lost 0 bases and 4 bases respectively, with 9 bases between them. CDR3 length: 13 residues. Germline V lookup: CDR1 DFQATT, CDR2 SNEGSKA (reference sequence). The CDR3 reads CSARDLDRETQYF. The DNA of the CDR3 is TGCAGTGCTAGAGATCTAGATCGAGAGACCCAGTACTTC.

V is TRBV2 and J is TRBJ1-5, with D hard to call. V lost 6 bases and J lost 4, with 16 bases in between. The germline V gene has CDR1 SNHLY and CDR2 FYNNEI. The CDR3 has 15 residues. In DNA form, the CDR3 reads TGTGCCAGCAGAAACGGGCCTTTAGGGAATCAGCCCCAGCATTTT. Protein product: CASRNGPLGNQPQHF.

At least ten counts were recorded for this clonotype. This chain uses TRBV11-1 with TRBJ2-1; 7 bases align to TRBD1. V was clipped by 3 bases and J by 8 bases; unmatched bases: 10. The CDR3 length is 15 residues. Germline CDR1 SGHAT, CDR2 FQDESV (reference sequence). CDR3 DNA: TGTGCCAGCAGCTTCGGCCTGACAGGGAACGATGAGCAGTTCTTC. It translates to CASSFGLTGNDEQFF.

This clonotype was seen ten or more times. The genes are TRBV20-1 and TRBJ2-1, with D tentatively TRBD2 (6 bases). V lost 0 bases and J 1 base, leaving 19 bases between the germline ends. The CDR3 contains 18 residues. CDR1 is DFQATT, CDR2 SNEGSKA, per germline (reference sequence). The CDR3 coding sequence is TGCAGTGCTAGAGACGATAAGAGCACTAGCAGGTCCTACAATGAGCAGTTCTTC. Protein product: CSARDDKSTSRSYNEQFF.

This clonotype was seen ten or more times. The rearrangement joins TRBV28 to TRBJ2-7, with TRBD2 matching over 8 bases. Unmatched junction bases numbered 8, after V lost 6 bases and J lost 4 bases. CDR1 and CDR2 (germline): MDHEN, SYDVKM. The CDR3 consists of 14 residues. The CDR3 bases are TGTGCCAGCAGAACTCCGGGACTAGTTTACGAGCAGTACTTC. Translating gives CASRTPGLVYEQYF.

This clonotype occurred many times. The CDR3 nucleotides are TGCAGTGCTAACGTCAATGAGCAGTTCTTC. Protein: CSANVNEQFF. This chain connects TRBV20-1 to TRBJ2-1, with no clear D. Germline CDR1 and CDR2: DFQATT and SNEGSKA (reference sequence). V lost 4 bases to trimming and J lost 6 bases, with 4 bases between them. This CDR3 is 10 amino acids long.

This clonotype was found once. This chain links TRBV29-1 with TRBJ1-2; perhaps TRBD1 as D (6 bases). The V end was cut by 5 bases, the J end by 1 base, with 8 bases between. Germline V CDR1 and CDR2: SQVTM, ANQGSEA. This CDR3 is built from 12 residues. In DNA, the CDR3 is TGCAGCGTTATAGGGGGTAACTATGGCTACACCTTC. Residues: CSVIGGNYGYTF.

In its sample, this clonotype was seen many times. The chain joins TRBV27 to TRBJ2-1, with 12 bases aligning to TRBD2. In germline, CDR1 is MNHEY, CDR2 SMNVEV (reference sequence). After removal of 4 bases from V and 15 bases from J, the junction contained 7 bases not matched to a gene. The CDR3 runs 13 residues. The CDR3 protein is CASSSRLAGVVFF. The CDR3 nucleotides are TGTGCCAGCAGTTCTAGACTAGCGGGAGTTGTGTTCTTC.

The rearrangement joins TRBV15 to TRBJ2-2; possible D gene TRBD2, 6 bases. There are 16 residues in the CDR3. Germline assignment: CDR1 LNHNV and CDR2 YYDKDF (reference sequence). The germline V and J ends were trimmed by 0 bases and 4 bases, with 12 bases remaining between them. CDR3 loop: CATSRDRQGGTGELFF. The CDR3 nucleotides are TGTGCCACCAGCAGAGATCGCCAGGGAGGCACCGGGGAGCTGTTTTTT.

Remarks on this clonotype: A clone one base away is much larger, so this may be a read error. In nucleotides, the CDR3 is TGTGCCAGTACCCCGGCGGGAATCTACAATGAGCAGCTCTTC. Translating gives CASTPAGIYNEQLF. The gene calls are TRBV19 and TRBJ2-1; D perhaps matches TRBD2 (6 bases). This CDR3 has 14 amino acids. Germline CDR1 and CDR2: LNHDA and SQIVND (reference sequence).

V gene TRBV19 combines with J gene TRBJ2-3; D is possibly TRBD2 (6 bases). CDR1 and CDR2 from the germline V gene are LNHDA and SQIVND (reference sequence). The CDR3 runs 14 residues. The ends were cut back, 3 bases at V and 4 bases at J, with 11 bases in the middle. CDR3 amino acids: CASSMLREADTQYF. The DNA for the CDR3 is TGTGCCAGTAGTATGCTAAGGGAGGCAGATACGCAGTATTTT.

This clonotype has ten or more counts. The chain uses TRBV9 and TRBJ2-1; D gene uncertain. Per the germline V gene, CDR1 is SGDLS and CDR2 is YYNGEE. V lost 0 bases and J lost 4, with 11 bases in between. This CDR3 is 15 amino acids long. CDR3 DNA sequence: TGTGCCAGCAGCGTAGCGCCAGCGACTTACAATGAGCAGTTCTTC. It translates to CASSVAPATYNEQFF.

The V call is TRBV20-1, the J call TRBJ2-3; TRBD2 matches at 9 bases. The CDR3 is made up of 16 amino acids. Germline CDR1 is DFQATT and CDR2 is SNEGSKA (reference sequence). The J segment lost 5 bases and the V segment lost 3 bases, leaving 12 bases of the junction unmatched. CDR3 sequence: CSASGGGRAGGDTQYF. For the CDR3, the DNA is TGCAGTGCTAGTGGGGGCGGGAGGGCCGGTGGAGATACGCAGTATTTT.

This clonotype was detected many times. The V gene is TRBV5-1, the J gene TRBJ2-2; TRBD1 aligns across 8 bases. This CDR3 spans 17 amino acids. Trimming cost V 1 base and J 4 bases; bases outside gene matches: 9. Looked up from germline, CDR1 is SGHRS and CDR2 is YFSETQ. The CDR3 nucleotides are TGCGCCAGCAGCTTGCAAGGGCCAGGGGGCTTCACCGGGGAGCTGTTTTTT. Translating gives CASSLQGPGGFTGELFF.